What follows describes a single TCR beta chain. This clonotype appeared once. Its antigen is unknown. Per-base qualities were not stored, and no clone one base away is much larger. These data belong to a study of blood T cells in healthy people across ages (dated by TCRdb to the mid-2010s). Context from the whole study: In model experiments, template switching captured roughly one uniquely barcoded TCR beta cDNA molecule for every two T cells. To track age-related changes in TCR beta repertoire diversity, the study relied on deep sequencing normalized with unique cDNA molecular identifiers. Four age groups were formed from the donors: young (average approximately 15 years), middle-aged (just under 40), aged (about 62) and long-lived (around 82). To avoid experimental bias, donors of different ages were distributed randomly across sequencing lanes. The study analyzed two additional independent replicas of 1 million unique cDNA reads from the same blood draw for two donors, one aged 18 to 30 and one aged 80 or older.

The library relied on 5' RACE. Sequenced using an Illumina HiSeq 2500. A second 7 to 11 cycle PCR used a sample-barcoded 5' primer and a J-beta primer mix. A template-switch 5' adaptor carrying 12 random nucleotides introduced a unique molecular identifier onto each TCR beta cDNA molecule. Each sample yielded at least 2.5 million CDR3-containing paired-end reads. First-strand cDNA synthesis was performed from all RNA using the Mint cDNA synthesis kit, with priming by a TRBC-specific oligonucleotide. After uracil-DNA glycosylase treatment, a first 18-cycle PCR used universal primers M1SS and BC2_uni_R on all cDNA. Concerning the study's data processing: For normalization, 1 million high-quality reads were randomly selected from each sample, with every read carrying a distinct molecular identifier. Instead of being binned into consensus sequences, reads with shared molecular identifiers were discarded. MiTCR, run with a Q25 quality threshold and the strictest error-elimination algorithm, handled CDR3 identification, clonotype clustering and error correction. Lower-bound total TCR beta diversity was estimated with a nonparametric unseen species model using Euler transformation. TCRdb reprocessing: public reads trimmed at Q25 with fastp, clones called with MiXCR, in-frame beta chains kept. Each CDR3 protein gets just one entry, which takes the most common genes and DNA from the rows behind it. The V and J calls and clone size come from TCRdb's table, not from the authors' own analysis. Recorded for this sample are 1.5 million or so distinct CDR3 sequences; 42% of them occurred a single time. The ten largest make up 7.9% of the sample.

CDR1 and CDR2, per the germline V gene, are SGHTA and FQGNSA. The CDR3 sequence holds 12 residues, the cysteine and phenylalanine included. The DNA shown is the 36-base CDR3, in frame from base 1. The donors were around 39 Caucasian individuals from Russia, aged roughly 6 to 100 years, who were systemically healthy. Around 10 milliliters of peripheral blood were drawn from each donor into EDTA-treated Vacutainer tubes. PBMCs were isolated by Ficoll-Paque density-gradient centrifugation, with at least 6 million obtained per sample. Trizol reagent was used to extract total RNA from PBMCs, with at least 5 micrograms per sample. Naive CD45RAhigh/CD27high T cell percentages were measured by flow cytometry on a PBMC aliquot from every donor. Summary of the overall study and its limitations: Donor CMV infection status was unknown, potentially confounding age-related changes in expanded clonotypes. Conclusive comparison of naive and antigen-experienced compartments was prevented by the profiling of bulk unsorted PBMCs. Total diversity estimates from one million sequenced T cells were considered lower bounds and underestimates. There was a strong correlation between observed TCR beta diversity and the percentage of naive T cells measured by flow cytometry. Observed TCR beta diversity per million T cells fell roughly linearly with age, and a significant reduction was already apparent by age approximately 41. Compared with the aged group, the long-lived group had more naive CD4+ T cells, fewer expanded clones and increased TCR diversity, a pattern suggesting age selection.

The material sequenced was blood. The TCR sequence derives from a woman under 30 in good health. The chain is encoded by TRBV7-2 joined to TRBJ2-4, with the D gene too uncertain to name. The J call may be mistaken, given a closer DNA end match to TRBJ2-7. At the DNA level, the sequence is TGTGCCAGCAGCTTATACGGCCTCGAGCAGTACTTC. Translated, it gives CASSLYGLEQYF.